The 5 T cell receptor beta chains below were found in one sample sequenced in a study of shared clonotypes between healthy human individuals. Profiling relied on immunoSEQ multiplex PCR, and the TCRdb table lists in-frame clones only, not all of them. The repertoire has 2.3 million or so clones, 80% to 95% of them found once; the top ten carry 0.39%. The sample comprised naive CD4+ T cells from PBMCs. The subset here: CD45RA+ positively selected. The source is a man younger than 35 in good health. Some clones in this sample may be carry-over from other donors' samples.

J is TRBJ2-7 and V is TRBV27; 8 nucleotides align to TRBD2. J lost 7 bases, V lost 5 bases, and 16 bases had no gene match. CDR3 size: 16 residues. In germline, CDR1 is MNHEY, CDR2 SMNVEV (reference sequence). CDR3 bases: TGTGCCAGCAGTCCCCAAGGAGGCGGGAGGTTTCAGGAGCAGTACTTC. Its translation is CASSPQGGGRFQEQYF.

The chain carries TRBV2 and TRBJ2-3, with a possible D match to TRBD2 (6 bases). The V end was cut by 8 bases, the J end by 5 bases, with 23 bases between. Per the germline V gene, CDR1 is SNHLY and CDR2 is FYNNEI. This CDR3 is built from 16 residues. CDR3 sequence (DNA): TGTGCCAGCCTTGACCACGGGGGAGCGGGTGAAGATACGCAGTATTTT. This encodes CASLDHGGAGEDTQYF.

The sample holds one count of this clone. The chain is built from TRBV19 and TRBJ2-3; 9 nucleotides align to TRBD2. Germline-derived CDR1 and CDR2 are LNHDA and SQIVND (reference sequence). This CDR3 is built from 13 residues. V shed 3 bases and J 15 bases; nucleotides not matched to a gene: 10. DNA for the CDR3: TGTGCCAGTAGTATGCTTCAGGCGGGAGGGCCATATTTT. Amino acids: CASSMLQAGGPYF.

In its sample, this clone was seen once. This chain connects TRBV10-2 to TRBJ2-3; tentatively, D is TRBD2 (6 bases). Germline values: CDR1 WSHSY, CDR2 SAAADI. This CDR3 comprises 17 residues. Trimming removed 3 bases from V and 3 bases from J, with 19 bases in between. The CDR3 protein is CASSEWANGRRTDTQYF. The CDR3 coding sequence is TGCGCCAGCAGTGAATGGGCTAACGGGAGAAGGACAGATACGCAGTATTTT.

J is TRBJ1-4 and V is TRBV28, with TRBD1 as a possible D gene (5 bases). Germline V gene data show CDR1 as MDHEN and CDR2 as SYDVKM. CDR3 size: 13 residues. V was pared by 8 bases and J by 5 bases, with 12 bases between. As DNA, the CDR3 is TGTGCCAGCCTTGGGGGTGAAAATGAAAAACTGTTTTTT. Translation gives CASLGGENEKLFF.